This T cell receptor (beta chain) was profiled in a study of low-dose radiotherapy and immunotherapy resistance in tumors. For the study at large: Each fraction for Cohort 1 was 0.5 Gy, given every 2 weeks, and the total came to 6.5 Gy.

Time point noted: before trial treatment. In the RACIN dose-escalation trial, donors got nivolumab plus ipilimumab with aspirin, cyclophosphamide and radiotherapy. V lost 1 base, J lost 0 bases, and 15 bases lay in between. The CDR3 loop spans 17 amino acids. Germline CDR1 SGHNT, CDR2 YYREEE (reference sequence). TRAV- and TRBV-specific primers, spanning alpha and beta chains, primed first-strand cDNA. The authors amplified TCRs for 20 to 25 PCR cycles with a constant-region primer and a V-primer adapter. mRNA, after isolation, was amplified by in vitro transcription. One entry per CDR3 protein, called by TCRdb with MiXCR from the reads. This table has over 70,000 distinct CDR3 sequences, around 32% appearing once. In this sample, this clonotype turned up a few times.

This receptor was identified in a female donor with ovarian cancer. This rearrangement joins TRBV5-4 to TRBJ2-3, with D unresolved. Sequencing was performed on PBMCs, taken before treatment. CDR3 amino acids: CASSLSLVPVSTDTQYF. The CDR3 nucleotides are TGTGCCAGCAGCTTGTCGCTCGTCCCGGTTAGCACAGATACGCAGTATTTT.